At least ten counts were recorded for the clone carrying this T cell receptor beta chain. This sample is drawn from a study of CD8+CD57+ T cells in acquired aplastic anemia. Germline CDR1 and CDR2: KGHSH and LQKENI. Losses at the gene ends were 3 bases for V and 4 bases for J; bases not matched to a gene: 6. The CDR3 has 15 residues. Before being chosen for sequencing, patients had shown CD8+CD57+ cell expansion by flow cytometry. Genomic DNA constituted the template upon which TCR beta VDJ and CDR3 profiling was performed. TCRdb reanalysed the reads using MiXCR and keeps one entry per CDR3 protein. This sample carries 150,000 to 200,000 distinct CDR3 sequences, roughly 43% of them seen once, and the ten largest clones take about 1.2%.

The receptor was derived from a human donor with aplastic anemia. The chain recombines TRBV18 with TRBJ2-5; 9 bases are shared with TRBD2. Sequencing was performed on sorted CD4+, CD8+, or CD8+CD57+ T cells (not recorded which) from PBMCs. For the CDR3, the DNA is TGTGCCAGCTCACCCCTAGCGGGGACGGGAGAGACCCAGTACTTC. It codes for CASSPLAGTGETQYF.